Listed below are T cell receptor beta chains from one sample, sequenced in a study of T cell repertoires in cytomegalovirus infection. TCRdb reanalysed the reads using MiXCR and keeps one entry per CDR3 protein. Of 450,000 to 550,000 distinct CDR3 sequences listed, 15% to 20% are singletons. Material for sequencing was CD8+ T cells from PBMCs. All receptors come from a human donor in good health (CMV status not recorded). Some clones in this sample may be carry-over from other donors' samples. Both conserved end residues are part of each CDR3. A D gene is named only where the DNA matches it firmly. Clone size is given for some rows only: seen once, a few or many times, or a class if the clone is expanded.

j_gene | v_gene | d_gene | abundance | CDR3aa | CDR3nt
TRBJ2-3 | TRBV6-5 | NA | few | CASSYSTGERADTQYF | TGTGCCAGCAGTTACTCGACGGGAGAAAGGGCAGATACGCAGTATTTT
TRBJ1-1 | TRBV11-2 | NA | many | CASSLGSAMNTEAFF | TGTGCCAGCAGCTTAGGTTCAGCCATGAACACTGAAGCTTTCTTT
TRBJ2-3 | TRBV4-1 | TRBD2 | NA | CASSQGLAGGIDTQYF | TGCGCCAGCAGCCAAGGATTAGCGGGAGGTATAGATACGCAGTATTTT
TRBJ2-1 | TRBV19 | NA | few | CASSIWTPHNEQFF | TGTGCCAGTAGTATCTGGACCCCGCACAATGAGCAGTTCTTC
TRBJ2-7 | TRBV29-1 | TRBD1 | NA | CSVGGQGAGEQYF | TGCAGCGTTGGGGGACAGGGGGCGGGGGAGCAGTACTTC
TRBJ2-3 | TRBV19 | NA | few | CASSIISGRADTQYF | TGTGCCAGTAGTATCATCAGCGGGCGGGCAGATACGCAGTATTTT
TRBJ1-1 | TRBV10-2 | TRBD1 | NA | CANGQGNTEAFF | TGCGCCAATGGACAGGGGAACACTGAAGCTTTCTTT
TRBJ2-7 | TRBV12-3/TRBV12-4 | TRBD2 | many | CASSQAGEAYEQYF | TGTGCCAGCAGTCAAGCGGGAGAAGCCTACGAGCAGTACTTC
TRBJ1-1 | TRBV27 | TRBD1 | few | CASSMGTGGKAFF | TGTGCCAGCAGTATGGGGACAGGGGGAAAAGCTTTCTTT
TRBJ1-2 | TRBV7-9 | TRBD1 | many | CASSSGTGEDNYGYTF | TGTGCCAGCAGCTCAGGGACAGGGGAAGATAACTATGGCTACACCTTC
TRBJ2-5 | TRBV7-9 | TRBD2 | many | CASSLGGRRATRKETQYF | TGTGCCAGCAGCTTGGGGGGGAGACGGGCGACGCGAAAAGAGACCCAGTACTTC
TRBJ2-1 | TRBV24-1 | NA | NA | CATSDLGGIEQFF | TGTGCCACCAGTGATTTGGGGGGAATTGAGCAGTTCTTC
TRBJ2-2 | TRBV6-1 | TRBD1 | few | CASRPGQGQTGELFF | TGTGCCAGCAGACCCGGACAGGGACAAACCGGGGAGCTGTTTTTT
TRBJ2-7 | TRBV12-5 | NA | many | CASGPDGGPPPYEQYF | TGTGCTAGTGGTCCGGACGGGGGGCCGCCTCCCTACGAGCAGTACTTC
TRBJ1-5 | TRBV27 | TRBD1 | many | CAAGQGGQPQHF | TGTGCCGCTGGGCAGGGGGGTCAGCCCCAGCATTTT
TRBJ2-5 | TRBV27 | TRBD2 | NA | CASRWTSGSETQYF | TGTGCCAGCAGGTGGACTAGCGGGAGTGAGACCCAGTACTTC
TRBJ1-1 | TRBV20-1 | NA | few | CSARERTEAFF | TGCAGTGCTAGAGAGAGGACTGAAGCTTTCTTT
TRBJ2-7 | TRBV28 | TRBD1 | many | CASSSYRGRRAYEQYF | TGTGCCAGCAGTTCCTACAGGGGGCGTCGAGCCTACGAGCAGTACTTC
TRBJ1-1 | TRBV9 | NA | NA | CASSGTAEGTEAFF | TGTGCCAGCAGCGGGACGGCCGAGGGCACTGAAGCTTTCTTT
TRBJ1-1 | TRBV7-2 | NA | many | CASSPTDSYTEAFF | TGTGCCAGCAGCCCAACAGACAGTTACACTGAAGCTTTCTTT
TRBJ2-3 | TRBV7-6 | NA | many | CASSLPGDTQYF | TGTGCCAGCAGTCTACCAGGGGATACGCAGTATTTT
TRBJ2-1 | TRBV12-3/TRBV12-4 | TRBD2 | many | CASILSGGHYNEQFF | TGTGCCAGCATATTGAGCGGGGGGCACTACAATGAGCAGTTCTTC